This T cell receptor beta chain came from a study of blood T cell repertoires in COVID-19. Across the study: Acute-phase and convalescent COVID-19 samples originated in the United States, Italy and Spain. In each case, the material was cDNA or gDNA derived from T cells, B-cell-depleted T cells, or PBMCs.

Germline V gives CDR1 MDHEN, CDR2 SYDVKM. J was trimmed by 6 bases and V by 2 bases; bases with no gene match: 9. The CDR3 sequence is 15 residues long. Repertoires were generated with immunoSEQ multiplex PCR, while TCRdb's copy carries only in-frame clones and drops some. Among about 400,000 clones listed, around 90% were seen once. The V and J genes are TRBV28 and TRBJ1-1; TRBD1 matches 7 bases. Input material: peripheral blood. The origin of this receptor is a human donor in a cohort sampled during active COVID-19. The CDR3 loop reads CASSLRPRQGSEAFF. The CDR3 DNA sequence: TGTGCCAGCAGTTTACGGCCGAGACAGGGCTCTGAAGCTTTCTTT.